The sequence of this T cell receptor (beta chain) was determined in a study of tumor-infiltrating lymphocytes in glioblastoma multiforme. CDR3 length: 15 residues. Germline CDR1 is SQVTM and CDR2 is ANQGSEA. The V and J ends lost 7 bases and 4 bases respectively, with 22 bases between them. TCRB libraries came from RNA via three nested multiplex PCR rounds. TCRdb reprocessed the multiplex PCR reads via MiXCR and lists one record per CDR3 protein. This table holds nearly 8,500 distinct CDR3 sequences, about four fifths found once. Of note for this clonotype: The antigen is undetermined.

The study's findings and limits: Just one glioblastoma patient contributed to the TCR-mutation comparison. Unequal TCR RNA per T cell might skew measured clone sizes.

The clonotype comes from a male donor with glioblastoma. Sample: brain tumor tissue. The rearrangement uses TRBV29-1 and TRBJ2-5, with D perhaps TRBD1 or TRBD2 (7 bases each). The CDR3 region is CSAEGDRGRAETQYF. Here the CDR3 DNA reads TGCAGCGCTGAGGGGGACAGAGGGAGGGCAGAGACCCAGTACTTC.